The 14 T cell receptor beta chains in this list originate from one sample, sequenced in a study of blood T cell repertoires in COVID-19. TCRdb's copy holds only in-frame clones and misses some; the assay was immunoSEQ multiplex PCR. The table lists approximately 280,000 clones, 80% to 95% of them singletons. The source material was peripheral blood. All receptors derive from a woman in her 30s with COVID-19, enrolled during active disease.

This sequence joins TRBV9 and TRBJ2-7, with 8 bases aligning to TRBD1. Germline V gene sequence: CDR1 SGDLS, CDR2 YYNGEE. The CDR3 runs 14 residues. The trim removed 4 bases at V and 2 bases at J, leaving 5 bases unmatched. CDR3 loop: CASSPRTGTYEQYF. The CDR3 DNA follows: TGTGCCAGCAGCCCGAGGACAGGGACCTACGAGCAGTACTTC.

About this clone: A much larger clone lies one base from this, so it may be a read error. The identical CDR3 is also encoded by other nucleotide sequences in the sample. V usage is TRBV7-2 and J usage is TRBJ2-7; D gene unclear. V was pared by 4 bases and J by 2 bases, with 3 bases between. Germline V gene lookup returns CDR1 SGHTA and CDR2 FQGNSA. The CDR3 runs to 11 residues. CDR3 in DNA: TGTGCCAGCAGCTCGGCCTACGAGCAGTACTTC. Encoded protein: CASSSAYEQYF.

The rearrangement joins TRBV4-1 to TRBJ1-4; D is undetermined. V shed 5 bases and J shed 3 bases, with 13 bases lying between them. Germline CDR1 reads MGHRA; CDR2 reads YSYEKL. The CDR3 runs to 15 residues. The CDR3 loop reads CASSFTAASNEKLFF. CDR3 in DNA: TGCGCCAGCAGCTTTACTGCGGCCTCTAATGAAAAACTGTTTTTT.

This clone has just one count. This rearrangement joins TRBV3-1 (or the pseudogene TRBV3-2) to TRBJ1-5, with D hard to call. This CDR3 is 13 amino acids long. The germline CDR1 and CDR2 sequences are LGHDT and YNNKEL (reference sequence). Trimming left V 0 bases short and J 7 bases short, with 7 bases between. The CDR3 nucleotides read TGTGCCAGCAGCCAAGATATCTCGCAGCCCCAGCATTTT. Translated, it gives CASSQDISQPQHF.

V is TRBV9 and J is TRBJ1-1; 7 bases agree with TRBD1. V lost 1 base to trimming and J lost 4 bases; unmatched junction nucleotides: 4. Germline V gene data show CDR1 as SGDLS and CDR2 as YYNGEE. This CDR3 contains 14 residues. The CDR3 sequence: CASSVWDRSTEAFF. The CDR3 region has the DNA TGTGCCAGCAGCGTATGGGACAGATCCACTGAAGCTTTCTTT. The whole variable domain, remainder taken from reference TRBV9 and TRBJ1-1, is DSGVTQTPKHLITATGQRVTLRCSPRSGDLSVYWYQQSLDQGLQFLIQYYNGEERAKGNILERFSAQQFPDLHSELNLSSLELGDSALYFCASSVWDRSTEAFFGQGTRLTVV.

Comment on this clone: At one end, the junction sequence differs from germline, possibly due to a read error. The V gene is TRBV5-4, the J gene TRBJ2-2; 7 nucleotides match TRBD2. The CDR3 spans 14 residues. In germline, CDR1 is SGHNT, CDR2 YYREEE (reference sequence). The CDR3 DNA reads as TGTGCCAGCGGCTTAGCGGGTCTAGGGGGGGAGCTGTTTTTT. It codes for CASGLAGLGGELFF.

This clone was picked up one time. Here the CDR3 reads CASSGRPGTSGTHQFF. The CDR3 bases are TGTGCCAGCAGTGGACGTCCCGGGACTAGCGGGACCCACCAGTTCTTC. The chain employs TRBV25-1 and TRBJ2-1; TRBD2 agrees at 13 bases. V lost 4 bases and J lost 13; bases outside the gene matches: 13. There are 16 residues in the CDR3. Per germline, CDR1 MGHDK and CDR2 SYGVNS.

A single count supports this clone. V usage is TRBV3-1 (or the pseudogene TRBV3-2) and J usage is TRBJ1-2; no clear D gene. Germline-derived CDR1 and CDR2 are LGHDT and YNNKEL (reference sequence). This CDR3 region has 17 residues. V lost 4 bases and J lost 0, with 18 bases in between. The CDR3 is CASSRTEGPGANYGYTF. CDR3 nucleotides: TGTGCCAGCAGCCGAACGGAGGGTCCAGGAGCTAACTATGGCTACACCTTC.

V gene TRBV11-2 combines with J gene TRBJ2-1; D perhaps matches TRBD2 (6 bases). This CDR3 region has 16 residues. Per the germline V gene, CDR1 is SGHAT and CDR2 is FQNNGV. With 2 bases removed from V and 7 bases from J, the gap between germline ends came to 18 bases. The CDR3 coding sequence is TGTGCCAGCAGCTTAAGCGGGCATTCCAGTAGAAATGAGCAGTTCTTC. Protein sequence: CASSLSGHSSRNEQFF. Combining the CDR3 with reference TRBV11-2 and TRBJ2-1 gives the whole variable domain EAGVAQSPRYKIIEKRQSVAFWCNPISGHATLYWYQQILGQGPKLLIQFQNNGVVDDSQLPKDRFSAERLKGVDSTLKIQPAKLEDSAVYLCASSLSGHSSRNEQFFGPGTRLTVL.

The sample holds one count of this clone. The chain links TRBV29-1 to TRBJ1-2, with D perhaps matching TRBD1 (5 bases). Germline V gene data show CDR1 as SQVTM and CDR2 as ANQGSEA. This CDR3 has 12 amino acids. The V end lost 1 base, the J end lost 7 bases, and 10 bases lay between the germline ends. The CDR3 sequence: CSVEGGMAGYTF. The CDR3 nucleotides are TGCAGCGTTGAAGGGGGCATGGCTGGCTACACCTTC. Filled out from reference TRBV29-1 and TRBJ1-2, the complete variable domain reads SAVISQKPSRDICQRGTSLTIQCQVDSQVTMMFWYRQQPGQSLTLIATANQGSEATYESGFVIDKFPISRPNLTFSTLTVSNMSPEDSSIYLCSVEGGMAGYTFGSGTRLTVV.

The J gene is TRBJ1-1, the V gene TRBV28, with 7 bases aligning to TRBD1. This CDR3 spans 12 amino acids. V was clipped by 3 bases and J by 8 bases; unmatched bases: 3. CDR1 and CDR2 from the germline V gene are MDHEN and SYDVKM. The CDR3 DNA is TGTGCCAGCAGTTTCGGACAGGCCGAAGCTTTCTTT. This encodes CASSFGQAEAFF.

V and J are TRBV29-1 and TRBJ2-2; 9 nucleotides line up with TRBD1. Looked up from germline, CDR1 is SQVTM and CDR2 is ANQGSEA. The J segment lost 6 bases and the V segment lost 1 base, leaving 3 bases of the junction unmatched. The CDR3 has 14 amino acids. The CDR3 bases are TGCAGCGTTGAAGTGGGGACAGGGTCCGGGGAGCTGTTTTTT. Its translation: CSVEVGTGSGELFF.

The chain links TRBV11-2 to TRBJ2-7; no definite D call. Germline CDR1 reads SGHAT; CDR2 reads FQNNGV. Trimming took 2 bases from V and 7 from J, leaving 6 bases between them. The length of the CDR3 is 11 residues. The CDR3 DNA reads TGTGCCAGCAGCTTAACCGCGGAGCAGTACTTC. It encodes CASSLTAEQYF.

The chain carries TRBV7-3 and TRBJ1-1; D gene unclear. Germline lookup yields CDR1 SGHTA and CDR2 FQGTGA. Trimming cost V 5 bases and J 1 base, with 8 bases left between them. This CDR3 has 13 amino acids. The CDR3 loop is CASSAQTNTEAFF. Here the CDR3 DNA reads TGTGCCAGCAGCGCACAGACGAACACTGAAGCTTTCTTT.